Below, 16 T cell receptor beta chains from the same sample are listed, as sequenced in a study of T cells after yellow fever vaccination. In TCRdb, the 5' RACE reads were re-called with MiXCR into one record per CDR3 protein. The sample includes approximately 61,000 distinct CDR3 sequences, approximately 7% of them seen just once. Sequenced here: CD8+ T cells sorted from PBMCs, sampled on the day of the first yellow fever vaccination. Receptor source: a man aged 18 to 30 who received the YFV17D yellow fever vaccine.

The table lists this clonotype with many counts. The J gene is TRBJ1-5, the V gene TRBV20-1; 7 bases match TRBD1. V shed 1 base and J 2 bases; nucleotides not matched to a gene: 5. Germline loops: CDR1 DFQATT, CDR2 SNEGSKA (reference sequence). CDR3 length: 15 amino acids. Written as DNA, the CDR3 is TGCAGTGCTAGAGGACAGGGTTATGGCAATCAGCCCCAGCATTTT. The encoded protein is CSARGQGYGNQPQHF.

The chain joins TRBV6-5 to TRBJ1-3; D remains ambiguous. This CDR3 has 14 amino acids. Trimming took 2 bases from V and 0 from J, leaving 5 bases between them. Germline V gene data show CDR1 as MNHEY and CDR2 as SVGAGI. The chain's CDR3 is CASSYEGSGNTIYF. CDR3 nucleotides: TGTGCCAGCAGTTACGAAGGCTCTGGAAACACCATATATTTT.

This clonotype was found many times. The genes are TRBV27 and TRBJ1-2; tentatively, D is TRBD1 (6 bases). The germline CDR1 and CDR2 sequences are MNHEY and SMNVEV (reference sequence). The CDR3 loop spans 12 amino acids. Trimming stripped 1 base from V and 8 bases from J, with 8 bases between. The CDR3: CASSLYGGGYTF. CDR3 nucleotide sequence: TGTGCCAGCAGTTTATACGGGGGCGGCTACACCTTC.

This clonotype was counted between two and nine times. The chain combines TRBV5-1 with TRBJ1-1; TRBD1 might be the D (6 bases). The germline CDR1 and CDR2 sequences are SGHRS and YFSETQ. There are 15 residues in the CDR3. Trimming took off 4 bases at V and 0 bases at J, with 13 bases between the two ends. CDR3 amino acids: CASSSRGRMNTEAFF. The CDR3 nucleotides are TGCGCCAGCAGCAGCAGGGGACGGATGAACACTGAAGCTTTCTTT.

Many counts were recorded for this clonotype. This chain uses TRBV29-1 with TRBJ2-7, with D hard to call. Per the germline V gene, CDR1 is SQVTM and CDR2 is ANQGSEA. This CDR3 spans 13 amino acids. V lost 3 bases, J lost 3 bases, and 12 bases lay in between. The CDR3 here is CSVDGPGFYEQYF. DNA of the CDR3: TGCAGCGTTGACGGCCCTGGATTCTACGAGCAGTACTTC.

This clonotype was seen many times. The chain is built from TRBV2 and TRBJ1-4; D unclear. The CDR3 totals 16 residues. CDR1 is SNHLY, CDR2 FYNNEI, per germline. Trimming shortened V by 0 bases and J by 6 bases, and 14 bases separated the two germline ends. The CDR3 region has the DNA TGTGCCAGCAGTGAAGCGCCTTGGCGGCTGGATGAAAAACTGTTTTTT. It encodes CASSEAPWRLDEKLFF.

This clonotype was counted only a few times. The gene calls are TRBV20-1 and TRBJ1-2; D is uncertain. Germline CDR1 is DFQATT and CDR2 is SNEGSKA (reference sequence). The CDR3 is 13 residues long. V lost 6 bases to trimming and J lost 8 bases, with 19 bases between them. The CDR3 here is CSARLGLSLGYTF. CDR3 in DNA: TGCAGTGCCCGTTTGGGATTGTCTCTCGGCTACACCTTC.

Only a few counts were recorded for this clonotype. CDR3 nucleotide sequence: TGTGCCAGCAGCCAATCGACAGGTTTCGAAAAACTGTTTTTT. This translates into CASSQSTGFEKLFF. This chain joins TRBV7-6 and TRBJ1-4, with D perhaps TRBD1 (6 bases). The V end lost 5 bases, the J end lost 8 bases, and 15 bases lay between the germline ends. Germline CDR1 reads SGHVS; CDR2 reads FNYEAQ. The CDR3 has 14 residues.

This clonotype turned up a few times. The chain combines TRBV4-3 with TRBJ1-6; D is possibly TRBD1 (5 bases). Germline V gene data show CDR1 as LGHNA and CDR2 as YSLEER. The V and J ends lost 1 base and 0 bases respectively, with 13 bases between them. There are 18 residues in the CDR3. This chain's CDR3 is CASSQGVGVSSYNSPLHF. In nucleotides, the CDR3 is TGCGCCAGCAGCCAAGGGGTAGGGGTAAGCTCCTATAATTCACCCCTCCACTTT.

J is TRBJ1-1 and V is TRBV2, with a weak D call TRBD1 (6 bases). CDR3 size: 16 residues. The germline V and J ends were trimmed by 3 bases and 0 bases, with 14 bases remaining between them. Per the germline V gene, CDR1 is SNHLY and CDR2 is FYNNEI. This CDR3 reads CASSEETGYVNTEAFF. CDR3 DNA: TGTGCCAGCAGTGAGGAAACAGGGTATGTGAACACTGAAGCTTTCTTT.

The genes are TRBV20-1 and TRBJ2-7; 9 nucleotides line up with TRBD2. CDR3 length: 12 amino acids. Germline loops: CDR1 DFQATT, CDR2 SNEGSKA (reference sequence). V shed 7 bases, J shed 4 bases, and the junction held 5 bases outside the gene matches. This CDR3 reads CSVETSGYEQYF. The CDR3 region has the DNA TGCAGTGTTGAGACTAGCGGTTACGAGCAGTACTTC.

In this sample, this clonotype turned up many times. The CDR3: CASSQGRGADSPLHF. The CDR3 DNA is TGCGCCAGCAGCCAAGGCAGGGGTGCGGATTCACCCCTCCACTTT. The V gene is TRBV4-3, the J gene TRBJ1-6, with a tentative D call TRBD1 (6 bases). Trimming removed 1 base from V and 8 bases from J, with 12 bases in between. CDR1 LGHNA and CDR2 YSLEER come from the germline V gene. The CDR3 contains 15 residues.

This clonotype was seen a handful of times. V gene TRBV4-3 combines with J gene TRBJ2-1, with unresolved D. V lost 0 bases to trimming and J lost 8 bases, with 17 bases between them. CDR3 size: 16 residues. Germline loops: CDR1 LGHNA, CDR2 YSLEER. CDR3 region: CASSQDVYGYFDEQFF. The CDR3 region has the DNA TGCGCCAGCAGCCAAGATGTGTATGGCTACTTCGATGAGCAGTTCTTC.

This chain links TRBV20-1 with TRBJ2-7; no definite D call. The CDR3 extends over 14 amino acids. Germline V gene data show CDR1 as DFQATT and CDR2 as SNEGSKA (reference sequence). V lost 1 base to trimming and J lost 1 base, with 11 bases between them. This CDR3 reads CSARVTASSYEQYF. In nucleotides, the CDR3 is TGCAGTGCTAGAGTTACCGCAAGTTCCTACGAGCAGTACTTC.

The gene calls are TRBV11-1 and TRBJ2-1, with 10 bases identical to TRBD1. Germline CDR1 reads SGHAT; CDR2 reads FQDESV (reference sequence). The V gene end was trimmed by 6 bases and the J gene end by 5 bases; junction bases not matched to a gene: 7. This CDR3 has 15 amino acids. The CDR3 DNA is TGTGCCAGCAGGGAACCGGGACAGGGGAACAATGAGCAGTTCTTC. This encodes CASREPGQGNNEQFF.

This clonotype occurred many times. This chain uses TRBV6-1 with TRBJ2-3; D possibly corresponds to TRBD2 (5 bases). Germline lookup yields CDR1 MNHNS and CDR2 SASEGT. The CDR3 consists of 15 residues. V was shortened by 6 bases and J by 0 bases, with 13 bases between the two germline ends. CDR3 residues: CASSPTTPSTDTQYF. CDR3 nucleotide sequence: TGTGCCAGCAGCCCGACTACTCCTAGCACAGATACGCAGTATTTT.